One and the same sample provided the 5 T cell receptor beta chains below, sequenced in a study of T cell repertoires in cytomegalovirus infection (dated by TCRdb to the late 2010s). In light of the paper, this sample's treatment or condition label describes: in vitro stimulation with specific CMV peptide epitopes to enrich CMV-specific T cells. The sequencer listed for this sample is Illumina HiSeq 1500. TCRdb redid the processing of the public reads, applying fastp at Q25 and MiXCR, and retained in-frame beta chains. Each CDR3 protein gets just one entry, which takes the most common genes and DNA from the rows behind it. This sample comprises some 940,000 distinct CDR3 sequences, roughly 30% of them detected only once. 13% of the sample is in the top ten clones. No cognate antigen is known for these TCRs. This specimen was cultured CD8+ T cells from PBMCs, taken from culture after CMV antigen stimulation. The receptor set was obtained from a human donor in good health (CMV status not recorded). Some clones in this sample may be carry-over from other donors' samples.

There are a few counts of this clonotype. This chain uses TRBV28 with TRBJ2-1; D is ambiguous. The germline CDR1 and CDR2 sequences are MDHEN and SYDVKM. V shed 1 base and J shed 8 bases, with 12 bases lying between them. The CDR3 contains 14 residues. The CDR3 reads CASSLLGPLDEQFF. The CDR3 coding sequence is TGTGCCAGCAGTTTATTGGGCCCTCTCGATGAGCAGTTCTTC. Combining the CDR3 with reference TRBV28 and TRBJ2-1 gives the whole variable domain DVKVTQSSRYLVKRTGEKVFLECVQDMDHENMFWYRQDPGLGLRLIYFSYDVKMKEKGDIPEGYSVSREKKERFSLILESASTNQTSMYLCASSLLGPLDEQFFGPGTRLTVL.

This clonotype was seen just once. The chain employs TRBV2 and TRBJ2-1; TRBD2 matches 7 bases. The trim removed 1 base at V and 9 bases at J, leaving 3 bases unmatched. This CDR3 has 13 amino acids. Germline assignment: CDR1 SNHLY and CDR2 FYNNEI. The CDR3 nucleotides read TGTGCCAGCAGTGAAGGGCGCGGGAGTGAGCAGTTCTTC. Protein sequence: CASSEGRGSEQFF.

This clonotype was seen a few times. The V call is TRBV15, the J call TRBJ1-6, with no clear D. The V gene's germline CDR1 is LNHNV and CDR2 YYDKDF (reference sequence). Trimming cost V 3 bases and J 10 bases, with 16 bases left between them. There are 15 residues in the CDR3. The CDR3, as DNA: TGTGCCACCAGCAGTACAACTATGCTCGGATCACCCCTCCACTTT. This sequence encodes CATSSTTMLGSPLHF.

This clonotype came up a few times. The gene calls are TRBV2 and TRBJ1-2; 8 positions match TRBD1. Trimming removed 4 bases from V and 6 bases from J; junction bases left unmatched: 19. The V gene's germline CDR1 is SNHLY and CDR2 FYNNEI. This CDR3 has 18 residues. The DNA for the CDR3 is TGTGCCAGCAGTGTATGGGCAGGGGGCTCGGGACTAGAAGATGGCTACACCTTC. It encodes CASSVWAGGSGLEDGYTF.

This clonotype was found a few times. The CDR3 is CASRLLAADRDNEQFF. The CDR3 nucleotides read TGTGCCAGCAGACTACTAGCGGCCGATCGTGACAATGAGCAGTTCTTC. V is TRBV6-1 and J is TRBJ2-1, with TRBD2 matching over 8 bases. V shed 6 bases and J 5 bases; nucleotides not matched to a gene: 12. This CDR3 has 16 amino acids. The V gene's germline CDR1 is MNHNS and CDR2 SASEGT.